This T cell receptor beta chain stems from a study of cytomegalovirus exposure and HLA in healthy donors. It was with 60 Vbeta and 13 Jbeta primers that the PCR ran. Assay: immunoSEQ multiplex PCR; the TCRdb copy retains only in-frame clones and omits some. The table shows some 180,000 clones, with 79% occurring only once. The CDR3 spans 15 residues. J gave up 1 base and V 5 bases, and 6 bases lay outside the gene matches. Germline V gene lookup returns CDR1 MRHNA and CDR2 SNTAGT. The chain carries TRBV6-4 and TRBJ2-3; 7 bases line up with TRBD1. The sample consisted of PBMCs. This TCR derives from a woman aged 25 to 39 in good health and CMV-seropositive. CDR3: CASSSETGGTDTQYF. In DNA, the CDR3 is TGTGCCAGCAGTTCGGAAACAGGGGGCACAGATACGCAGTATTTT.